The 25 T cell receptor beta chains in this list originate from one sample, sequenced in a study of tumor-infiltrating lymphocytes in primary liver carcinoma. Reverse transcription of approximately 500 ng total RNA with a constant-region primer produced TCR beta cDNA. Three rounds of nested multiplex PCR with slightly modified ARM-PCR produced TCR beta libraries. Both of the initial two PCR rounds ran for 10 cycles and employed TRBV1-TRBV30 forward primers alongside a C-beta reverse primer. TCRdb reprocessed the multiplex PCR reads via MiXCR and lists one record per CDR3 protein. The table has under 110,000 distinct CDR3 sequences, around two thirds seen once. Each 20-30 mg portion of unsorted bulk tissue served as the source for co-extraction of RNA and DNA. Sequenced sample: liver tumor tissue from sampling region 2. The subset was: tumor region T2, inferior pole. The receptors come from a woman in her fifties or sixties with primary liver carcinoma and hepatitis B virus infection.

This clonotype is a singleton in its sample. The genes are TRBV7-9 and TRBJ2-2; the D gene could be TRBD1 or TRBD2 (5 bases each). V gave up 7 bases and J gave up 4 bases, with 19 bases separating them. The CDR3 contains 16 residues. In germline, CDR1 is SEHNR, CDR2 FQNEAQ (reference sequence). CDR3 DNA sequence: TGTGCCAGCACACCGGGACCGAGTACGATCACCGGGGAGCTGTTTTTT. Its translation: CASTPGPSTITGELFF.

The chain employs TRBV14 and TRBJ2-1; tentative D call: TRBD2 (6 bases). Per the germline V gene, CDR1 is SGHDN and CDR2 is FVKESK. V dropped 7 bases and J dropped 13 bases, with 20 bases sitting between them. The CDR3 runs 13 residues. As DNA, the CDR3 is TGTGCCAGCATCCGACATCAGGGAGGTGAACAGTTCTTC. Protein: CASIRHQGGEQFF.

The count of this clonotype is one. One base away lies a much larger clone, so this may be a sequencing read error. The gene calls are TRBV5-1 and TRBJ2-5, with D hard to call. The CDR3 loop spans 12 amino acids. Trimming cost V 4 bases and J 8 bases, with 12 bases left between them. Germline V gene data show CDR1 as SGHRS and CDR2 as YFSETQ. The CDR3 DNA reads as TGCGCCAGCAGCGACAATCTTGATACCCAGTACTTC. Residues: CASSDNLDTQYF. Full variable domain (rest looked up from reference TRBV5-1 and TRBJ2-5): KAGVTQTPRYLIKTRGQQVTLSCSPISGHRSVSWYQQTPGQGLQFLFEYFSETQRNKGNFPGRFSGRQFSNSRSEMNVSTLELGDSALYLCASSDNLDTQYFGPGTRLLVL.

In its sample, this clonotype was seen once. Compared with germline, one end of the junction differs, possibly owing to a read error. In DNA form, the CDR3 reads TGTGCCAGCAGCCTCTATGGCGGGAGAACAAAAGAGACCCACTACTTC. As protein: CASSLYGGRTKETHYF. The chain joins TRBV11-2 to TRBJ2-5, with 7 bases identical to TRBD2. This CDR3 comprises 16 residues. In germline, CDR1 is SGHAT, CDR2 FQNNGV.

This clonotype was detected ten times or more. The V call is TRBV30, the J call TRBJ2-1; perhaps TRBD2 as D (5 bases). The CDR3 is 14 residues long. The germline CDR1 and CDR2 sequences are GTSNPN and SVGIG (reference sequence). With 4 bases removed from V and 0 bases from J, the gap between germline ends came to 10 bases. The CDR3: CAWIRGNSYNEQFF. CDR3 DNA sequence: TGTGCCTGGATCAGAGGGAACTCCTACAATGAGCAGTTCTTC.

As regards this clonotype: The germline gene is not matched at one end of the junction; a read error may be the cause. This sequence joins TRBV11-1 and TRBJ2-7; 10 nucleotides align to TRBD1. Germline V gene data show CDR1 as SGHAT and CDR2 as FQDESV (reference sequence). The CDR3 is 14 amino acids. CDR3 residues: CASSRDRGPYEQHF. The CDR3 nucleotides are TGTGCCAGCAGCCGGGACAGGGGACCTTACGAGCAGCACTTC.

The CDR3 is CASSRTGGATNEKLFF. CDR3 DNA: TGTGCCAGCAGCCGAACGGGGGGTGCAACTAATGAAAAACTGTTTTTT. The chain joins TRBV28 to TRBJ1-4; tentative D call: TRBD1 (5 bases). V was cut by 6 bases and J by 0 bases, with 14 bases left in between. Germline V gene data show CDR1 as MDHEN and CDR2 as SYDVKM. This CDR3 spans 16 amino acids.

This clonotype has only a few counts. The chain has TRBV10-3 and TRBJ2-3; possible D gene TRBD1, 6 bases. This CDR3 spans 14 amino acids. The ends were cut back, 8 bases at V and 1 base at J, with 13 bases in the middle. Per the germline V gene, CDR1 is ENHRY and CDR2 is SYGVKD. The CDR3 nucleotides read TGTGCCATCGGTCGACAGGTCGGCACAGATACGCAGTATTTT. Protein product: CAIGRQVGTDTQYF.

This clonotype was detected only a few times. This chain joins TRBV15 and TRBJ2-2; D uncertain. V dropped 5 bases and J dropped 3 bases, with 4 bases sitting between them. Germline CDR1 reads LNHNV; CDR2 reads YYDKDF (reference sequence). The CDR3 length is 12 residues. DNA for the CDR3: TGTGCCACCAGCTCACACACCGGGGAGCTGTTTTTT. The encoded protein is CATSSHTGELFF.

Of note for this clonotype: This clone may be a read error of a much larger clone one base away. The chain carries TRBV7-8 and TRBJ2-3; 7 nucleotides align to TRBD2. The length of the CDR3 is 16 residues. Trimming took 7 bases from V and 0 from J; bases not matched to a gene: 10. The germline V gene has CDR1 SGHVS and CDR2 FQNEAQ. This chain's CDR3 is CASILLGLPSTDTQYF. The CDR3 nucleotides are TGTGCCAGCATCCTCCTGGGACTACCTAGCACAGATACGCAGTATTTT.

This clonotype has at least ten counts. The V gene is TRBV18, the J gene TRBJ2-1; 7 positions agree with TRBD1. The CDR3 covers 13 residues. CDR1 and CDR2 from the germline V gene are KGHSH and LQKENI. The V and J ends lost 4 bases and 6 bases, in that order; junction bases with no gene match: 3. The CDR3 DNA sequence: TGTGCCAGCTCACTTGGACAGGCCAATGAGCAGTTCTTC. Translating gives CASSLGQANEQFF.

This clonotype was found many times. CDR3 region: CSARTAGNTIYF. CDR3 nucleotide sequence: TGCAGCGCCCGGACGGCTGGAAACACCATATATTTT. J is TRBJ1-3 and V is TRBV29-1; D unresolved. The V gene's germline CDR1 is SQVTM and CDR2 ANQGSEA. The CDR3 contains 12 residues. V gave up 7 bases and J gave up 2 bases, with 9 bases separating them.

The gene calls are TRBV28 and TRBJ1-6, with unresolved D. The CDR3 covers 15 residues. The germline gives CDR1 MDHEN, CDR2 SYDVKM. Trimming took 6 bases from V and 9 from J, leaving 18 bases between them. The CDR3 DNA reads as TGTGCCAGCAGGCTCGCTCTAGGTGAAAGTTCACCCCTCCACTTT. Encoded protein: CASRLALGESSPLHF.

Regarding this clonotype: At one end, the junction sequence differs from germline, possibly due to a read error. The gene calls are TRBV6-1 and TRBJ1-2, with TRBD1 as a possible D gene (6 bases). The CDR3 has 17 residues. Germline loops: CDR1 MNHNS, CDR2 SASEGT. This CDR3 reads CSSTAGTRGYYAGGYTF. The CDR3 DNA reads TGTTCCAGTACCGCCGGGACACGGGGATACTATGCTGGGGGCTACACCTTC.

For this clonotype: A much more abundant neighbour one base away suggests this may be a read error. The chain joins TRBV14 to TRBJ2-3; D unclear. Between the trimmed V and J ends, which lost 1 base and 0 bases, there was a span of 8 bases. The germline gives CDR1 SGHDN, CDR2 FVKESK. CDR3 length: 15 amino acids. The CDR3 DNA reads as TGTGCCAGCAGCCAAGTGGGCTTCAGCACAGATACGCAGTATTTT. Protein: CASSQVGFSTDTQYF.

This clonotype was detected only a few times. One end of the junction is discordant with germline, which a read error may explain. This chain connects TRBV14 to TRBJ1-3; 7 positions match TRBD1. There are 15 residues in the CDR3. Per germline, CDR1 SGHDN and CDR2 FVKESK. The CDR3 spells CASNQQGMGGNTIYF. The CDR3 DNA sequence: TGTGCCAGCAACCAACAGGGGATGGGTGGAAACACCATATATTTT.

For this clonotype: This could be a read error, since a much larger clone is one nucleotide away. J is TRBJ1-3 and V is TRBV14; no firm D call. V was shortened by 2 bases and J by 3 bases, with 11 bases between the two germline ends. The CDR3 length is 15 residues. Germline CDR1 SGHDN, CDR2 FVKESK. This CDR3 is CASSQHGMGGNTIYF. As DNA, the CDR3 is TGTGCCAGCAGCCAACATGGGATGGGTGGAAACACCATATATTTT.

A word on this clonotype: At one boundary the junction diverges from the germline segment, which might be a read error. V gene TRBV11-3 combines with J gene TRBJ2-7; TRBD1 aligns across 8 bases. Germline-derived CDR1 and CDR2 are SGHNT and YENEEA. The length of the CDR3 is 15 residues. The chain's CDR3 is CASSLGAGGNYEQYF. The CDR3, as DNA: TGTGCCAGCAGCCTCGGGGCAGGGGGCAACTACGAGCAATACTTC.

At least ten counts were recorded for this clonotype. The gene calls are TRBV28 and TRBJ1-4; weak D call: TRBD1 (5 bases). This CDR3 region has 12 residues. Germline lookup yields CDR1 MDHEN and CDR2 SYDVKM. The V end was cut by 8 bases, the J end by 8 bases, with 12 bases between. The chain's CDR3 is CASRDFLEKLFF. The CDR3 DNA follows: TGTGCCAGCCGGGACTTTCTCGAAAAACTGTTTTTT.

There are a few counts of this clonotype. Its ends do not fully match the called genes, so a read error is possible. This chain joins TRBV6-5 and TRBJ1-4; weak D call: TRBD1 (6 bases). Germline V gene data show CDR1 as MNHEY and CDR2 as SVGAGI. CDR3 length: 14 residues. The DNA for the CDR3 is TGTGCCGGCAGTCGGACAGCAACTAATGAAAAACTGTTTTTT. This gives the protein CAGSRTATNEKLFF.

This clonotype appeared many times. The rearrangement links TRBV5-1 to TRBJ2-2, with D uncertain. CDR3 length: 15 residues. CDR1 and CDR2 (germline): SGHRS, YFSETQ. V was clipped by 0 bases and J by 1 base, with 7 bases between them. CDR3 DNA sequence: TGCGCCAGCAGCTTGGTCGGCGGGAACACCGGGGAGCTGTTTTTT. Residues: CASSLVGGNTGELFF.

Notes on this clonotype: Compared with germline, one end of the junction differs, possibly owing to a read error. The rearrangement uses TRBV5-8 and TRBJ2-1; D is possibly TRBD1 (6 bases). The germline gives CDR1 SGHTS, CDR2 YDEGEE. The length of the CDR3 is 18 residues. CDR3 sequence: CASSLGAASDSSRNEQFF. DNA for the CDR3: TGTGCCAGTAGCTTGGGGGCTGCGAGCGATTCGAGCAGGAATGAGCAGTTCTTC.

In its sample, this clonotype was seen a few times. The CDR3 carries no conserved terminal phenylalanine or tryptophan, so it likely arises from a read error. The DNA is omitted, as the CDR3 cannot be located on it reliably, and the CDR3 follows TCRdb's listing. The CDR3 region is CASSPTGPEINNERFL. The genes are TRBV28 and TRBJ2-1; TRBD2 is the table's D call, not checked against the DNA. CDR1 is MDHEN and CDR2 is SYDVKM in the germline V gene. The CDR3 region is 16 residues in length, termini included.

This clonotype has a count of ten or more. The V gene is TRBV29-1, the J gene TRBJ2-5; maybe TRBD2 (5 bases). The CDR3 extends over 16 amino acids. V was cut by 2 bases and J by 5 bases, with 21 bases left in between. Germline CDR1 reads SQVTM; CDR2 reads ANQGSEA. Written as DNA, the CDR3 is TGCAGCGTTGAAAGTCGAGGGAACCGACCAAGCGAGACCCAGTACTTC. Its protein is CSVESRGNRPSETQYF.

A note on this clonotype: A much larger clone is a single base away; this may be a read error. A read error is likely, as this CDR3 ends without the conserved phenylalanine or tryptophan. Here the CDR3 reads CAWRFSSEQYI. The CDR3 nucleotides read TGTGCCTGGAGGTTCAGTTCCGAGCAGTACATC. This chain links TRBV30 with TRBJ2-7; no firm D call. V lost 3 bases, J lost 6 bases, and 9 bases lay in between. The germline V gene has CDR1 GTSNPN and CDR2 SVGIG (reference sequence). The CDR3 is made up of 11 amino acids.